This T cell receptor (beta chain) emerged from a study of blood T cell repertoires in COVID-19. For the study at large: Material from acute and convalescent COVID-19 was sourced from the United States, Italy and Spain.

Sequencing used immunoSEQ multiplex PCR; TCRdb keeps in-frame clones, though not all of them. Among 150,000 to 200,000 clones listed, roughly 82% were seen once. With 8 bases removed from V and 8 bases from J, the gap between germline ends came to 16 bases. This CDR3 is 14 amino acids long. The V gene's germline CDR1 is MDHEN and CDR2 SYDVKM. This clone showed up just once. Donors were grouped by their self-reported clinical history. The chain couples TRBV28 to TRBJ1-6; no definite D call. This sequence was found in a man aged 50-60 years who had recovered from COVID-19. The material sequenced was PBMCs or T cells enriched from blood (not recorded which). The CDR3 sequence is CASAPGSNYSPLHF. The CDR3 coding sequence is TGTGCCAGCGCTCCGGGATCCAATTATTCACCCCTCCACTTT. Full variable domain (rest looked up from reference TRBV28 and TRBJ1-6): DVKVTQSSRYLVKRTGEKVFLECVQDMDHENMFWYRQDPGLGLRLIYFSYDVKMKEKGDIPEGYSVSREKKERFSLILESASTNQTSMYLCASAPGSNYSPLHFGNGTRLTVT.